Sequencing of this TCR beta chain was carried out in a study of T-cell reconstitution after alpha-beta-depleted transplantation in children. Broader study findings: Day-60 TCRbeta diversity that was high in some patients was derived from surviving recipient T cells and thymic progenitors. After transplant, at about two months, alpha-beta T cells were reportedly derived from several hundred expanded graft clones. T-cell counts and diversity at one year following transplant were attributed mainly to newly produced T cells.

This clonotype was seen only a few times. Its matching antigen is unknown. Researchers prepared the TCRbeta library using unique molecular identifiers, the study reports. TCRdb redid the calling of the PCR reads with MiXCR, one entry per CDR3 protein. The sample has around 490,000 distinct CDR3 sequences, about an eighth seen once. This specimen consisted of PBMCs, mostly from graft donor cells, obtained 180 days after TCRalphabeta/CD19-depleted stem cell transplant. The clonotype originates from a female patient aged 2-15 years who had a stem cell transplant for aplastic anemia, so the T cells may come from the graft donor.

This CDR3 is CASSTRDREGCNYGYTF. Here the CDR3 DNA reads TGTGCCAGCAGCACCCGGGACAGAGAAGGATGTAACTATGGCTACACCTTC. V gene TRBV28 combines with J gene TRBJ1-2; 7 bases fit TRBD1. Per germline, CDR1 MDHEN and CDR2 SYDVKM. The CDR3 consists of 17 residues. V lost 6 bases and J lost 1; bases outside the gene matches: 14.